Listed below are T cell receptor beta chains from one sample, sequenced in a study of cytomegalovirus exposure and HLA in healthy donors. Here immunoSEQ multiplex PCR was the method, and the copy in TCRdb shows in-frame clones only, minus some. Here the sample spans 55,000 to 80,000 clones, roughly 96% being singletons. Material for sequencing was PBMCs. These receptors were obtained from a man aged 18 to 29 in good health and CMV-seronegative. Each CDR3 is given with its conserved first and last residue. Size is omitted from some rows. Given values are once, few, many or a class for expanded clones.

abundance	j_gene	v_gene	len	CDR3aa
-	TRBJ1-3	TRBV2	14	CASTTRNLANTIYF
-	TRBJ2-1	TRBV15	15	CATKQGSSSYNEQFF
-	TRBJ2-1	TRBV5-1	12	CASSYPSDEQFF
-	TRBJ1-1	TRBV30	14	CAWYNKGAGTEAFF
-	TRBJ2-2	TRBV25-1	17	CASSEFGLRVNTGELFF
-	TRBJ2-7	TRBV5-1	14	CASSLQSSSYEQYF
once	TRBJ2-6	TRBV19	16	CASTTLTVSGANVLTF
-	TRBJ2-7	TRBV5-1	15	CASSLSGGAPYEQYF
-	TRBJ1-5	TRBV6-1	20	CASSAATRGQGSLTNQPQHF
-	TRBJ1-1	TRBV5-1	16	CASSLQGQFMNTEAFF
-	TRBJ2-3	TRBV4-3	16	CASSRMGSGGLDTQYF
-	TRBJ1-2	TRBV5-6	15	CASSLDSTGDYGYTF
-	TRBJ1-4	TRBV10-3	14	CAISEVGGFEKLFF
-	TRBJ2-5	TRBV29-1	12	CSGGRQGETQYF
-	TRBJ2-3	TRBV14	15	CASSQDSWRGDTQYF
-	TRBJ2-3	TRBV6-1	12	CASGVGQGTQYF
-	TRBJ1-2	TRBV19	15	CASSPGPGGYYGYTF
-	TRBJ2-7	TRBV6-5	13	CASSYWAGGEQYF
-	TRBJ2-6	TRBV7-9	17	CASSSLGRSSGANVLTF
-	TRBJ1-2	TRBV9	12	CASSETGRGYTF
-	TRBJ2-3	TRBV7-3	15	CASSRTKAVTDTQYF
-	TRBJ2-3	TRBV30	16	CAWSVIAGGNTDTQYF
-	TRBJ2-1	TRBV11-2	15	CASSLGGGPTNEQFF
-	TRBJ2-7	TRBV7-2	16	CASSLGSPPGTYEQYF
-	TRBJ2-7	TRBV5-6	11	CASSTSYEQYF
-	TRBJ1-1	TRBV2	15	CASSELSGGATEAFF
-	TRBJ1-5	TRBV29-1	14	CSVEDRDSNQPQHF
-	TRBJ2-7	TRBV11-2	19	CASSLDRGQRTAFTYEQYF
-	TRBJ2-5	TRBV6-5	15	CASSYKRGGTETQYF
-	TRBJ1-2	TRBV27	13	CASSLSQNYGYTF
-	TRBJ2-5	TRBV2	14	CASRKSGGAETQYF
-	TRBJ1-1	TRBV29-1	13	CSVSTARYTEAFF
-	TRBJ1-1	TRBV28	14	CASSPYRGENEAFF
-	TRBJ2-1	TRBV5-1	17	CASSFGGTGDYYNEQFF
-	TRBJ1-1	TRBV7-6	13	CASSLEAFTEAFF
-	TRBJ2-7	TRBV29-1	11	CSVESGYEQYF
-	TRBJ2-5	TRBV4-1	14	CASSQAGGQETQYF
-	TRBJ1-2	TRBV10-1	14	CASSEGGQERGYTF
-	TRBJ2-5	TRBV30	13	CAWRWGVQETQYF
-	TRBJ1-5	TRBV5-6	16	CASSLAGFVGNQPQHF
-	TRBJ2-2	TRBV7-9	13	CARRMDNTGELFF
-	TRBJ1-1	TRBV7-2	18	CASSLVTTAGTMNTEAFF
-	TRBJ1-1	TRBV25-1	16	CASSEPRGTAKGKAFF
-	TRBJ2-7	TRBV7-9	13	CASSEGGTYEQYF
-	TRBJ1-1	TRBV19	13	CASQNERGTEAFF
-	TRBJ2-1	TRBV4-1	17	CASSQEETGVLYNEQFF